The 3 T cell receptor beta chains below come from one sample, sequenced in a study of CXCR3-negative and CXCR3-positive naive CD8 T cells. Study findings and constraints: Comparison of naive cells showed more hydrophobic TRB CDR3s in CXCR3-positive than in CXCR3-negative naive cells.

TRB cDNA was prepared as libraries by UMI-labeled 5' RACE. TCRdb re-called the 5' RACE reads and gives one entry per CDR3 protein, without DNA. The table gives roughly 110,000 distinct CDR3 sequences; the top ten clones make up about 0.34% of it. No antigens are known for them. Sequenced: naive CXCR3+ CD8+ T cells from blood. The sample's subset: CD45RO-CCR7+CD27+CD95- naive CD8+ T cells expressing CXCR3 (TNR3+). Receptor source: a human donor in good health. Some clones in this sample may be carry-over from other donors' samples.

The chain links TRBV29-1 to TRBJ2-5; no DNA is available, so the TRBD1 call from TCRdb remains unchecked. The CDR3 length is 15 residues. CDR1 is SQVTM and CDR2 is ANQGSEA in the germline V gene. The CDR3 loop is CSVVAGQGGVATQYF.

The gene calls are TRBV6-5 and TRBJ2-3; the D call from TCRdb, TRBD2, cannot be confirmed without DNA. CDR1 is MNHEY, CDR2 SVGAGI, per germline. CDR3 length: 17 amino acids. The CDR3 here is CASSYGLSGGFTDTQYF.

This chain uses TRBV11-2 with TRBJ2-1; TCRdb's D call, TRBD2, is unchecked because there is no DNA. Germline lookup yields CDR1 SGHAT and CDR2 FQNNGV. The CDR3 covers 16 residues. Here the CDR3 reads CASSLELAGHYNEQFF.